The 32 T cell receptor beta chains given below trace back to one sample, sequenced in a study of beta chain features in type 1 diabetes. What was sequenced were expressed TCRB transcripts, since all of the isolated RNA had been reverse transcribed. The repertoire was sequenced with immunoSEQ multiplex PCR; TCRdb's copy has only in-frame clones and lacks some. This table has 500,000 to 700,000 clones, 15% to 17% appearing once. Material for sequencing was naive CD4+ T cells from blood. The receptors come from a man aged 18-30 years in good health.

This clone was detected a few times. For the CDR3, the DNA is TGTGCCAGCAGCTTCGCGGGGGGCAACCAAGAGACCCAGTACTTC. Translation gives CASSFAGGNQETQYF. The V and J genes are TRBV7-2 and TRBJ2-5; TRBD2 aligns across 8 bases. The J segment lost 0 bases and the V segment lost 3 bases, leaving 3 bases of the junction unmatched. CDR1 is SGHTA, CDR2 FQGNSA, per germline. This CDR3 contains 15 residues.

The sample holds a few counts of this clone. This chain connects TRBV25-1 to TRBJ2-6; TRBD1 aligns across 10 bases. The CDR3 loop spans 17 amino acids. Germline V CDR1 and CDR2: MGHDK, SYGVNS. V was clipped by 6 bases and J by 0 bases; unmatched bases: 5. This CDR3 is CASRPGQGYSGANVLTF. Here the CDR3 DNA reads TGTGCCAGCAGGCCGGGACAGGGGTACTCTGGGGCCAACGTCCTGACTTTC.

This clone was counted between two and nine times. The CDR3 region has the DNA TGTGCCAGCAGCTTAGCGGCAAGCGGTAATCAGCCCCAGCATTTT. It is translated as CASSLAASGNQPQHF. This sequence joins TRBV7-9 and TRBJ1-5, with D hard to call. The CDR3 runs 15 residues. The germline CDR1 and CDR2 sequences are SEHNR and FQNEAQ (reference sequence). Trimming took 0 bases from V and 4 from J, leaving 10 bases between them.

This clone was detected a few times. V is TRBV5-6 and J is TRBJ1-4; D remains ambiguous. The ends were cut back, 0 bases at V and 5 bases at J, with 8 bases in the middle. This CDR3 contains 14 residues. The germline CDR1 and CDR2 sequences are SGHDT and YYEEEE. This CDR3 is CASSLVLANEKLFF. CDR3 in DNA: TGTGCCAGCAGCTTGGTCCTGGCGAATGAAAAACTGTTTTTT.

This clone has just a few counts. This chain links TRBV7-2 with TRBJ1-3; TRBD1 agrees at 11 bases. This CDR3 is 15 amino acids long. V dropped 7 bases and J dropped 9; count of bases not matched to a gene: 11. Germline CDR1 and CDR2: SGHTA and FQGNSA. DNA of the CDR3: TGTGCCAGCAACCTTCGGACAGGGGGCACTGGCACCATATATTTT. Translating it yields CASNLRTGGTGTIYF.

This clone was counted only a few times. The V call is TRBV18, the J call TRBJ1-2, with D uncertain. The V gene lost 5 bases and the J gene lost 3 bases, with 7 bases spanning the gap. The germline V gene encodes CDR1 KGHSH and CDR2 LQKENI. There are 12 residues in the CDR3. The CDR3, as DNA: TGTGCCAGCTCAGCAACGGACTATGGCTACACCTTC. This codes for CASSATDYGYTF.

This clone has just a few counts. The identical CDR3 is also encoded by other nucleotide sequences in the sample. The chain joins TRBV28 to TRBJ2-5; no definite D call. This CDR3 is built from 11 residues. Trimming removed 6 bases from V and 2 bases from J, with 4 bases in between. CDR1 and CDR2 (germline): MDHEN, SYDVKM. The DNA for the CDR3 is TGTGCCAGCAGGGGTCAAGAGACCCAGTACTTC. As protein: CASRGQETQYF.

This clone was observed many times. The chain carries TRBV13 and TRBJ2-7, with 8 bases that match TRBD1. The CDR3 has 13 residues. Unmatched junction bases numbered 3, after V lost 4 bases and J lost 4 bases. Germline lookup yields CDR1 PRHDT and CDR2 FYEKMQ (reference sequence). As DNA, the CDR3 is TGTGCCAGCAGCTCGGACAGGGCATACGAGCAGTACTTC. It specifies CASSSDRAYEQYF.

The genes are TRBV29-1 and TRBJ1-2; 8 nucleotides match TRBD1. The V gene's germline CDR1 is SQVTM and CDR2 ANQGSEA. CDR3 length: 13 amino acids. J was trimmed by 2 bases and V by 6 bases; bases with no gene match: 5. The DNA for the CDR3 is TGCAGCGTGTGGACAGGGCAAAACTATGGCTACACCTTC. It translates to CSVWTGQNYGYTF.

This clone came up a few times. The CDR3 is CASSLVGREYNEQFF. The CDR3 nucleotides are TGTGCCAGCAGCTTGGTAGGTAGGGAGTACAATGAGCAGTTCTTC. The J gene is TRBJ2-1, the V gene TRBV5-6; TRBD2 might be the D (5 bases). The CDR3 length is 15 residues. V lost 0 bases and J 4 bases, leaving 11 bases between the germline ends. CDR1 and CDR2 (germline): SGHDT, YYEEEE.

This clone was seen more than once but under ten times. The chain has TRBV4-3 and TRBJ1-6; a possible D gene is TRBD1 (5 bases). Deletions cut 0 bases from V and 0 bases from J, with 12 bases between. The CDR3 has 18 amino acids. Germline V gives CDR1 LGHNA, CDR2 YSLEER. In DNA form, the CDR3 reads TGCGCCAGCAGCCAAGATGGGGACCGTAGCTCCTATAATTCACCCCTCCACTTT. Its protein product is CASSQDGDRSSYNSPLHF.

The V call is TRBV19, the J call TRBJ1-1; the D gene is possibly TRBD1 (5 bases). Germline CDR1 LNHDA, CDR2 SQIVND (reference sequence). This CDR3 is 14 amino acids long. With 6 bases removed from V and 3 bases from J, the gap between germline ends came to 14 bases. CDR3 DNA sequence: TGTGCCAGTAGGGGCCAGGGAGAGTACACTGAAGCTTTCTTT. This codes for CASRGQGEYTEAFF.

This clone has only a few counts. The CDR3 loop is CASSADANRAGEKLFF. CDR3 sequence (DNA): TGTGCCAGCAGCGCGGACGCTAACAGGGCTGGGGAAAAACTGTTTTTT. The chain joins TRBV5-4 to TRBJ1-4; possibly TRBD1 for D (6 bases). This CDR3 contains 16 residues. Per the germline V gene, CDR1 is SGHNT and CDR2 is YYREEE (reference sequence). Trimming pared 4 bases from V and 8 bases from J, leaving 21 bases between.

This chain connects TRBV7-6 to TRBJ1-1; D gene ambiguous. Trimming stripped 3 bases from V and 2 bases from J, with 10 bases between. There are 14 residues in the CDR3. Germline loops: CDR1 SGHVS, CDR2 FNYEAQ. DNA for the CDR3: TGTGCCAGCAGCTTTAGGGCAGTTAACACTGAAGCTTTCTTT. Encoded protein: CASSFRAVNTEAFF. Combining the CDR3 with reference TRBV7-6 and TRBJ1-1 gives the whole variable domain GAGVSQSPRYKVTKRGQDVALRCDPISGHVSLYWYRQALGQGPEFLTYFNYEAQQDKSGLPNDRFSAERPEGSISTLTIQRTEQRDSAMYRCASSFRAVNTEAFFGQGTRLTVV.

Only a few counts were recorded for this clone. The chain employs TRBV5-4 and TRBJ2-3; D gene uncertain. Germline V gene data show CDR1 as SGHNT and CDR2 as YYREEE (reference sequence). The CDR3 loop spans 12 amino acids. Trimming stripped 0 bases from V and 6 bases from J, with 5 bases between. CDR3 sequence (DNA): TGTGCCAGCAGCTTGGTAGGGGATACGCAGTATTTT. Protein: CASSLVGDTQYF.

The chain uses TRBV18 and TRBJ1-2; D not certain. Trimming removed 1 base from V and 11 bases from J, with 14 bases in between. Germline V CDR1 and CDR2: KGHSH, LQKENI. The CDR3 consists of 13 residues. Here the CDR3 reads CASSPLDQANYTF. The CDR3 DNA reads as TGTGCCAGCTCACCACTGGACCAGGCGAATTACACCTTC.

This clone was observed a few times. The chain joins TRBV6-6 to TRBJ2-7; D might be TRBD2 (5 bases). Germline assignment: CDR1 MNHNY and CDR2 SVGAGI (reference sequence). The V and J ends lost 7 bases and 7 bases respectively, with 17 bases between them. The CDR3 has 13 residues. CDR3 loop: CASTPERVQEQYF. In DNA, the CDR3 is TGTGCCAGCACCCCCGAGAGGGTGCAGGAGCAGTACTTC.

This clone was picked up a small number of times. The CDR3 loop reads CASSPLAGWYNEQFF. The CDR3 nucleotides read TGTGCCAGCAGCCCTCTAGCGGGATGGTACAATGAGCAGTTCTTC. The rearrangement links TRBV6-1 to TRBJ2-1; 9 nucleotides match TRBD2. The CDR3 totals 15 residues. Looked up from germline, CDR1 is MNHNS and CDR2 is SASEGT. Trimming took 6 bases from V and 4 from J; bases not matched to a gene: 7.

This chain links TRBV4-3 with TRBJ2-4; the D gene is possibly TRBD1 (6 bases). The CDR3 is made up of 17 amino acids. Germline values: CDR1 LGHNA, CDR2 YSLEER. V shed 1 base and J shed 1 base, with 14 bases lying between them. Written as DNA, the CDR3 is TGCGCCAGCAGCCAAGGGGGGCGGATTTCGGCCAAAAACATTCAGTACTTC. It specifies CASSQGGRISAKNIQYF.

The chain links TRBV28 to TRBJ2-2; 8 positions agree with TRBD1. Per germline, CDR1 MDHEN and CDR2 SYDVKM. This CDR3 is built from 15 residues. J was trimmed by 4 bases and V by 5 bases; bases with no gene match: 6. CDR3 amino acids: CASSLQGGGTGELFF. The CDR3 DNA is TGTGCCAGCAGTCTACAGGGGGGAGGCACCGGGGAGCTGTTTTTT.

This clone has more than one count but fewer than ten. The rearrangement uses TRBV14 and TRBJ1-2, with D unresolved. V shed 2 bases and J shed 4 bases, with 8 bases lying between them. The CDR3 has 13 residues. Per the germline V gene, CDR1 is SGHDN and CDR2 is FVKESK. This CDR3 is CASSQQQLYGYTF. CDR3 sequence (DNA): TGTGCCAGCAGCCAACAACAGCTCTATGGCTACACCTTC. Using reference TRBV14 and TRBJ1-2 for the parts outside the CDR3, the full variable domain is EAGVTQFPSHSVIEKGQTVTLRCDPISGHDNLYWYRRVMGKEIKFLLHFVKESKQDESGMPNNRFLAERTGGTYSTLKVQPAELEDSGVYFCASSQQQLYGYTFGSGTRLTVV.

The table lists this clone with a few counts. The chain combines TRBV7-9 with TRBJ2-4; D is unresolved. There are 19 residues in the CDR3. CDR1 is SEHNR, CDR2 FQNEAQ, per germline (reference sequence). V was trimmed by 1 base and J by 0 bases, leaving 19 bases between them. The CDR3 loop is CASSLVVWGREIAKNIQYF. The CDR3 coding sequence is TGTGCCAGCAGCTTAGTGGTCTGGGGAAGAGAAATAGCCAAAAACATTCAGTACTTC.

In its sample, this clone was seen a few times. J is TRBJ2-2 and V is TRBV19; D might be TRBD2 (5 bases). Trimming stripped 2 bases from V and 4 bases from J, with 11 bases between. Germline V gene sequence: CDR1 LNHDA, CDR2 SQIVND (reference sequence). The CDR3 has 15 residues. Here the CDR3 reads CASSIWARGTGELFF. DNA for the CDR3: TGTGCCAGTAGTATATGGGCTCGGGGCACCGGGGAGCTGTTTTTT.

This clone was seen a handful of times. The V and J genes are TRBV9 and TRBJ1-1, with a weak D call TRBD1 (5 bases). V gave up 0 bases and J gave up 4 bases, with 13 bases separating them. From germline, CDR1 is SGDLS and CDR2 YYNGEE. The CDR3 sequence is 15 residues long. CDR3 in amino acids: CASSVGSGRTTEAFF. Here the CDR3 DNA reads TGTGCCAGCAGCGTAGGGTCAGGGAGGACCACTGAAGCTTTCTTT.

For the CDR3, the DNA is TGCGCCAGCAGCTGGGACAGAATCAATGAAAAACTGTTTTTT. Protein product: CASSWDRINEKLFF. The V call is TRBV5-1, the J call TRBJ1-4, with TRBD1 matching 7 bases. Germline V gives CDR1 SGHRS, CDR2 YFSETQ. V lost 3 bases to trimming and J lost 5 bases; unmatched junction nucleotides: 4. The CDR3 runs 14 residues.

This chain joins TRBV7-2 and TRBJ1-6; 7 bases agree with TRBD1. After removal of 5 bases from V and 0 bases from J, the junction contained 10 bases not matched to a gene. This CDR3 region has 18 residues. Per germline, CDR1 SGHTA and CDR2 FQGNSA. CDR3 DNA: TGTGCCAGCAGCCGGACCTACAGGGGAAGCTCCTATAATTCACCCCTCCACTTT. It yields the protein CASSRTYRGSSYNSPLHF.

CDR3 loop: CASSGEGAFFNEQFF. The CDR3 DNA sequence: TGTGCCAGCAGTGGGGAGGGGGCCTTTTTCAATGAGCAGTTCTTC. V is TRBV25-1 and J is TRBJ2-1, with D perhaps given as TRBD1 or TRBD2 (7 bases each). The CDR3 spans 15 residues. Trimming took 4 bases from V and 6 from J, leaving 16 bases between them. From germline, CDR1 is MGHDK and CDR2 SYGVNS.

This clone was detected only a few times. The chain couples TRBV29-1 to TRBJ1-1; D gene ambiguous. CDR1 and CDR2 from the germline V gene are SQVTM and ANQGSEA. The V end was cut by 4 bases, the J end by 0 bases, with 9 bases between. This CDR3 has 13 residues. The CDR3 sequence: CSVGRRMNTEAFF. The CDR3 DNA is TGCAGCGTTGGTCGGCGCATGAACACTGAAGCTTTCTTT.

This clone has a handful of counts. The chain joins TRBV2 to TRBJ1-2; 7 bases match TRBD1. This CDR3 contains 13 residues. Germline V CDR1 and CDR2: SNHLY, FYNNEI. V lost 4 bases, J lost 4 bases, and 3 bases stayed unmatched. The CDR3 sequence is CASSVGTAYGYTF. CDR3 coding DNA: TGTGCCAGCAGTGTAGGGACAGCCTATGGCTACACCTTC. Complete variable domain (other parts from reference TRBV2 and TRBJ1-2): EPEVTQTPSHQVTQMGQEVILRCVPISNHLYFYWYRQILGQKVEFLVSFYNNEISEKSEIFDDQFSVERPDGSNFTLKIRSTKLEDSAMYFCASSVGTAYGYTFGSGTRLTVV.

This clone has a handful of counts. The chain carries TRBV27 and TRBJ1-5; TRBD1 might be the D (6 bases). The germline V gene encodes CDR1 MNHEY and CDR2 SMNVEV (reference sequence). The ends were cut back, 3 bases at V and 6 bases at J, with 18 bases in the middle. This CDR3 spans 16 amino acids. The CDR3 spells CASSFSGRGLGQPQHF. In DNA, the CDR3 is TGTGCCAGCAGTTTTTCGGGCAGGGGCCTGGGTCAGCCCCAGCATTTT.

This clone was detected only a few times. The rearrangement uses TRBV25-1 and TRBJ1-2; 10 bases are shared with TRBD1. Per germline, CDR1 MGHDK and CDR2 SYGVNS. Unmatched junction bases numbered 1, after V lost 4 bases and J lost 2 bases. The CDR3 covers 14 residues. The DNA for the CDR3 is TGTGCCAGCAGTGGGGGACAGGGGAACTATGGCTACACCTTC. The encoded protein is CASSGGQGNYGYTF.

The CDR3 DNA is TGCGCCAGCAACAACGCCTCCTACGAGCAGTACTTC. The encoded protein is CASNNASYEQYF. The rearrangement uses TRBV5-1 and TRBJ2-7; D is ambiguous. From germline, CDR1 is SGHRS and CDR2 YFSETQ. V gave up 6 bases and J gave up 0 bases, with 7 bases separating them. The CDR3 spans 12 residues.